Only a few counts were recorded for the clone carrying this T cell receptor (beta chain). The antigen is unknown. The sample originates from a study of beta chain features in type 1 diabetes. Study observations and caveats: Comparison showed that naive, central memory and Treg TCRB repertoires appeared more similar among patients than among healthy donors. TCRB CDR3s were moderately but significantly shorter in Type 1 diabetes patients in all four CD4+ subsets. Any HLA type influence on TCRB rearrangement was left unresolved here.

Reverse transcription of all isolated RNA meant that expressed TCRB transcripts were sequenced. The data were produced by immunoSEQ multiplex PCR, yet TCRdb's version contains in-frame clones alone and is incomplete. The sample lists hundreds of thousands of clones, over 13% occurring once. The source of this sequence is a man in his late teens or twenties with type 1 diabetes. Sequences were obtained from naive CD4+ T cells from blood.

CDR3 region: CASRQGLQPQHF. The CDR3 bases are TGTGCCAGCAGGCAGGGGCTCCAGCCCCAGCATTTT. The genes are TRBV7-9 and TRBJ1-5, with a possible D match to TRBD1 (6 bases). There are 12 residues in the CDR3. The germline CDR1 and CDR2 sequences are SEHNR and FQNEAQ (reference sequence). V was shortened by 6 bases and J by 7 bases, with 10 bases between the two germline ends. Full variable domain (missing parts from reference TRBV7-9 and TRBJ1-5): DTGVSQNPRHKITKRGQNVTFRCDPISEHNRLYWYRQTLGQGPEFLTYFQNEAQLEKSRLLSDRFSAERPKGSFSTLEIQRTEQGDSAMYLCASRQGLQPQHFGDGTRLSIL.